Listed below are T cell receptor beta chains from one sample, sequenced in a study of type 1 regulatory T cells. TCRdb re-derived calls from the reads in MiXCR, one entry per CDR3 protein. This sample has about 18,000 distinct CDR3 sequences, with 9.5% to 13% found just once. Sequencing used CD4+ T cells, either the whole sample or a sorted fraction (not recorded which). The source is a human donor in good health. Each CDR3 is given with its conserved first and last residue. Fields, in order: V gene, D gene, clone size, J gene, CDR3 DNA, CDR3 protein. A D gene is named only where the DNA matches it firmly. Size is omitted from some rows. Given values are once, few, many or a class for expanded clones.

TRBV24-1	TRBD1	many	TRBJ1-1	TGTGCCACCAAACCTACGCCGGGACAGGGAGCTTCGAACACTGAAGCTTTCTTT	CATKPTPGQGASNTEAFF
TRBV5-1	.	few	TRBJ2-1	TGCGCCAGCAGAGCGACCGGGCTCCCCTACAATGAGCAGTTCTTC	CASRATGLPYNEQFF
TRBV30	.	many	TRBJ2-7	TGTGCCTGTCTTCGGGGTGTCGAGCAGTACTTC	CACLRGVEQYF
TRBV3-1	.	many	TRBJ2-1	TGTGCCAGCAGCCAACTCTTGGTGAACAGAATCAATGAGCAGTTCTTC	CASSQLLVNRINEQFF
TRBV6-5	TRBD2	many	TRBJ2-1	TGTGCCAGCAGTTACTTTAATAGCGGGAGAGGGTACAATGAGCAGTTCTTC	CASSYFNSGRGYNEQFF
TRBV9	.	many	TRBJ1-4	TGTGCCAGCAGCGTTCGTCCTAATGAAAAACTGTTTTTT	CASSVRPNEKLFF
TRBV3-1	.	medium-sized	TRBJ2-7	TGTGCCAGCAGCCAAATTGACGGCTACGAGCAGTACTTC	CASSQIDGYEQYF
TRBV20-1	TRBD1	medium-sized	TRBJ1-1	TGCAGTGCCGCGCCATCGACAGGGCCAAGGACTGAAGCTTTCTTT	CSAAPSTGPRTEAFF
TRBV10-3	.	many	TRBJ1-2	TGTGCCATCAGTGAGTCGGGGACATATGGCTACACCTTC	CAISESGTYGYTF
TRBV29-1	TRBD1	many	TRBJ2-2	TGCAGCGCAAAAGGACAGGGGAACACCGGGGAGCTGTTTTTT	CSAKGQGNTGELFF
TRBV19	.	.	TRBJ2-5	TGTGCCAGTAGTATCGGCAGGGAAAGGGAGACCCAGTACTTC	CASSIGRERETQYF
TRBV12-3/TRBV12-4	.	.	TRBJ1-4	TGTGCCAGCAGACCTCGAGGGACACCTAATGAAAAACTGTTTTTT	CASRPRGTPNEKLFF
TRBV7-9	.	few	TRBJ2-1	TGTGCCAGCAGCTCGGACAACTACAATGAGCAGTTCTTC	CASSSDNYNEQFF
TRBV5-4	TRBD2	medium-sized	TRBJ2-1	TGTGCCAGCAGCCGATCCACGACTAGCGGGAGTATTGAGCAGTTCTTC	CASSRSTTSGSIEQFF
TRBV18	.	many	TRBJ2-1	TGTGCCAGCTCACCTGCCTTCGGGGGTGCCCTAGGCAATGAGCAGTTCTTC	CASSPAFGGALGNEQFF
TRBV30	.	few	TRBJ2-6	TGTGCCTGGAGTGGATACTACTCGGGACACCCCTCTGGGGCCAACGTCCTGACTTTC	CAWSGYYSGHPSGANVLTF
TRBV5-1	.	few	TRBJ2-7	TGCGCCAGCAGCCCCCCACAGGGCTACGAGCAGTACTTC	CASSPPQGYEQYF
TRBV20-1	.	medium-sized	TRBJ2-7	TGCAGTGCTAGAGGCGGGACAGTTGACGAGCAGTACTTC	CSARGGTVDEQYF
TRBV7-9	TRBD1	medium-sized	TRBJ2-1	TGTGCCAGCAGCCATGAAAGGACAGGTCAGTTCTTC	CASSHERTGQFF
TRBV5-6	.	few	TRBJ2-1	TGTGCCAGCAGCTTGGGGCAGGGGGGGTACAATGAGCAGTTCTTC	CASSLGQGGYNEQFF
TRBV24-1	.	.	TRBJ2-1	TGTGCCACAGCTGGTAGCACGGACAATGAGCAGTTCTTC	CATAGSTDNEQFF
TRBV14	.	.	TRBJ1-6	TGTGCCAGCAGCCAATCGGGTCGGGCCCTCCACTTT	CASSQSGRALHF
TRBV6-2/TRBV6-3	.	many	TRBJ2-7	TGTGCCAGCACCGACCCGGTCTACGAGCAGTACTTC	CASTDPVYEQYF
TRBV5-1	TRBD2	.	TRBJ2-3	TGCGCCAGCAGCATTCGGACTAGCGGGAGCTCAGATACGCAGTATTTT	CASSIRTSGSSDTQYF
TRBV20-1	TRBD2	many	TRBJ2-7	TGCAGTGCTAGCCGATCTAGCGGGAGGGCCGGGGAGCAGTACTTC	CSASRSSGRAGEQYF
TRBV28	.	.	TRBJ2-2	TGTGCCAGCATTACAGGGAGGTGGACCGGGGAGCTGTTTTTT	CASITGRWTGELFF
TRBV27	.	many	TRBJ1-4	TGTGCCAGCAGTTTACCCCTCCCGGGGGTTGAAAAACTGTTTTTT	CASSLPLPGVEKLFF
TRBV20-1	TRBD1	.	TRBJ1-2	TGCAGTGCTGGGGGACAGCCAGCTAACTATGGCTACACCTTC	CSAGGQPANYGYTF
TRBV29-1	TRBD2	medium-sized	TRBJ2-5	TGCAGCGCCCGGACTAGCGCTTCAGAGACCCAGTACTTC	CSARTSASETQYF
TRBV18	TRBD1	few	TRBJ2-7	TGTGCCAGCTCACCCTTAAAGGGACAGATGATCTACGAGCAGTACTTC	CASSPLKGQMIYEQYF
TRBV20-1	.	many	TRBJ1-3	TGCAGTGCTAGAGATGCCGGTCTACCCTCTGGAAACACCATATATTTT	CSARDAGLPSGNTIYF
TRBV18	.	many	TRBJ1-5	TGTGCCAGCTCACCACGGACGGATAGCAATCAGCCCCAGCATTTT	CASSPRTDSNQPQHF
TRBV20-1	.	many	TRBJ2-5	TGCAGTGCTAGAGCTGGAGAGACCCAGTACTTC	CSARAGETQYF
TRBV7-8	.	.	TRBJ2-5	TGTGCCAGCAGCCTGGGGACAAACCAAGAGACCCAGTACTTC	CASSLGTNQETQYF
TRBV6-5	TRBD2	many	TRBJ2-2	TGTGCCAGCAGTTATCAACTACCGGGACTAGCCACCGGGGAGCTGTTTTTT	CASSYQLPGLATGELFF
TRBV6-5	TRBD1	.	TRBJ2-7	TGTGTCAGCAGTCCGGACAGGATTACTGACTACGAGCAGTACTTC	CVSSPDRITDYEQYF
TRBV10-3	.	many	TRBJ2-4	TGTGCCATCAGTGATTCGACGGGAGCCAAAAACATTCAGTACTTC	CAISDSTGAKNIQYF
TRBV6-5	TRBD2	.	TRBJ2-1	TGTGCCAGCAGCGCGGGAGGGCTTTTCGGTGAGCAGTTCTTC	CASSAGGLFGEQFF
TRBV20-1	.	.	TRBJ2-2	TGCAGTACTAGAGAGACGGGCCTTCGGGGTACCGGGGAGCTGTTTTTT	CSTRETGLRGTGELFF
TRBV6-5	.	medium-sized	TRBJ1-4	TGTGCCAGCAGTTACTCCGGATCGGGGCGTAAACTGTTTTTT	CASSYSGSGRKLFF
TRBV20-1	.	many	TRBJ2-5	TGCAGTGCTAGGGTTTCACCGATGGGTAGCATCCAGTACTTC	CSARVSPMGSIQYF
TRBV28	.	few	TRBJ2-6	TGTGCCAGCAGTCTAGGGGGATCTGGGGCCAACGTCCTGACTTTC	CASSLGGSGANVLTF
TRBV28	TRBD1	medium-sized	TRBJ1-1	TGTGCCAGCAGGAACGACAGGGGGCGAATCCAAGCTTTCTTT	CASRNDRGRIQAFF
TRBV29-1	.	many	TRBJ2-5	TGCAGCGTTGAGGTTGTGGTGGGAGAGACCCAGTACTTC	CSVEVVVGETQYF
TRBV27	.	many	TRBJ2-2	TGTGCCAGCGGTAGGGACGGAACCTATCGGGAGCTGTTTTTT	CASGRDGTYRELFF
TRBV20-1	TRBD2	many	TRBJ2-3	TGCAGTGCATCTAGCGGGAGGGCCGGCACAGATACGCAGTATTTT	CSASSGRAGTDTQYF
TRBV12-3/TRBV12-4	TRBD2	.	TRBJ2-1	TGTGCCAGCAGTTACGGTACCGGGAGGGGTGAGCAGTTCTTC	CASSYGTGRGEQFF
TRBV7-8	.	few	TRBJ2-7	TGTGCCAGCAGCTTACGCTTGAAGGACGAGCAGTACTTC	CASSLRLKDEQYF
TRBV25-1	.	many	TRBJ2-2	TGTGCCAGCCGAGTTACCGGGGAGCTGTTTTTT	CASRVTGELFF